This T cell receptor (beta chain) was sequenced during a study of Graves' ophthalmopathy and Graves' hyperthyroidism. Amplified material comprised TCR beta CDR3 regions derived from RNA transcripts. Second-round multiplex PCR followed a first-round RT-PCR using HTBI primers. TCRdb redid the calling of the multiplex PCR reads with MiXCR, one entry per CDR3 protein. The repertoire includes under 350,000 distinct CDR3 sequences, roughly a sixth of them detected once, and approximately 13% sits in the top ten. The CDR3 length is 17 residues. Trimming cost V 1 base and J 5 bases; bases outside gene matches: 11. Germline values: CDR1 SGHVS, CDR2 FQNEAQ.

Sequenced input: peripheral blood. The chain combines TRBV7-8 with TRBJ2-7; TRBD2 matches 10 bases. This receptor was obtained from an adult man with Graves' ophthalmopathy. CDR3 in amino acids: CASSLGWGGTSDDEQYF. CDR3 DNA sequence: TGTGCCAGCAGCTTAGGGTGGGGCGGGACTAGCGACGACGAGCAGTACTTC.